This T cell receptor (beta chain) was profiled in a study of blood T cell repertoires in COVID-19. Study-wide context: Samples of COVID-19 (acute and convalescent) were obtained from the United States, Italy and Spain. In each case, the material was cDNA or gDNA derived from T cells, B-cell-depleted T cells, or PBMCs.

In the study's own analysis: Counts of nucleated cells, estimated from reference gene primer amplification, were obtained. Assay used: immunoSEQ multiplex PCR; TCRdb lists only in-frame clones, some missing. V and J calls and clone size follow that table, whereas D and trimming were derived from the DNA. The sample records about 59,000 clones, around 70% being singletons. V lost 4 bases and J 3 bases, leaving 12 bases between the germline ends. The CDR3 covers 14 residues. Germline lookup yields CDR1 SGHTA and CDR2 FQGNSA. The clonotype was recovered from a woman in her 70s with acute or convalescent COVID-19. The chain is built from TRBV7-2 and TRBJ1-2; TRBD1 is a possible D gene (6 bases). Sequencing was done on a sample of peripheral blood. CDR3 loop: CASSSGHDYYGYTF. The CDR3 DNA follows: TGTGCCAGCAGCTCGGGACACGACTACTATGGCTACACCTTC.